This T cell receptor (beta chain) was retrieved from a study of shared clonotypes between healthy human individuals. Repertoires were generated with immunoSEQ multiplex PCR, while TCRdb's copy carries only in-frame clones and drops some. The table lists some 2,500,000 clones, under 95% of them singletons, with approximately 0.35% in the top ten. In the CD4+ fraction, cells were divided into CD45RA+ naive and CD45RA-negative memory subsets. This clone was detected only once. The antigen is unknown. Whole-study results and caveats: Clonotype sharing across donors was expected to vary with sequencing depth. Only blood was sampled, and tissue TCR repertoires likely differ from blood ones.

The sequence was collected from a man between 18 and 29 years old in good health. Some clones in this sample may be carry-over from other donors' samples. Sequenced sample: naive CD4+ T cells from PBMCs. Subset here: CD45RA+ positively selected.

The CDR3 DNA sequence: TGTGCCACCTCGACCATGGGGGGGACCTTC. Translation: CATSTMGGTF. The chain links TRBV7-5 to TRBJ1-2. TRBV7-5 is designated a pseudogene. CDR3 length: 10 amino acids.